This TCR beta chain was documented in a study of T-cell memory formation after mild COVID-19. Whole-study findings and limits: Later expanders leaned CD4+, whereas clones that contracted between day 15 and 85 were balanced CD4/CD8. Contracting CD4+ clones were located mainly in CM and EM, and CD8+ clones in EMRA. Proof of SARS-CoV-2 specificity was absent for the second-wave clones that crested on day 37.

The germline V gene encodes CDR1 MNHEY and CDR2 SVGAGI. This CDR3 is built from 14 residues. V lost 4 bases, J lost 2 bases, and 11 bases lay in between. TCRdb redid the calling of the 5' RACE reads with MiXCR, one entry per CDR3 protein. Of 450,000 to 650,000 distinct CDR3 sequences in the sample, more than 15% are singletons; the top ten hold around 13%. A note on this clonotype: Its antigen is as yet unknown.

The sequence came from an adult woman who had mild COVID-19 (a few samples of this study predate the infection). Cell type and time point are not known. V and J are TRBV6-5 and TRBJ2-5, with a weak D call TRBD1 (7 bases). Sequencing was carried out using PBMCs or a T cell subset sorted from them (not recorded which). Here the CDR3 DNA reads TGTGCCAGCAGTTGGGACAGCGGGCAAGAGACCCAGTACTTC. Residues: CASSWDSGQETQYF.